This TCR beta chain was retrieved from a study of T cells after yellow fever vaccination. Findings and caveats of the study: The appearance of a small share of clonotypes in both CD4 and CD8 compartments was observed. Post-booster reappearance was seen for most primary-vaccination clones (about 96% CD4, around 89% CD8).

The CDR3 totals 15 residues. With V trimmed by 3 bases and J by 5 bases, 8 bases remained unmatched. Germline V gene lookup returns CDR1 SGHNT and CDR2 YYREEE (reference sequence). Details on this clonotype: The antigen is not known.

MiXCR, applied by TCRdb to the 5' RACE reads, yields one record per CDR3 protein. The table shows around 260,000 distinct CDR3 sequences, with about 5.2% occurring only once. The sample here was CD4+ T cells sorted from PBMCs, taken on the day of the yellow fever booster vaccination. The chain employs TRBV5-4 and TRBJ1-1, with 9 bases fitting TRBD1. The receptor was derived from a man younger than 35 who received the YFV17D yellow fever vaccine. The chain's CDR3 is CASSYPTGGRTEAFF. CDR3 nucleotides: TGTGCCAGCAGCTACCCGACAGGGGGGAGGACTGAAGCTTTCTTT.